This T cell receptor beta chain was obtained from a study of cytomegalovirus exposure and HLA in healthy donors. The primer mix had 60 Vbeta and 13 Jbeta primers. Some clones are missing from TCRdb's copy, which holds only in-frame ones; the method was immunoSEQ multiplex PCR. The table has 55,000 to 75,000 clones, roughly 81% seen once. The receptor comes from a human donor in good health. The sequencing input was PBMCs.

The CDR3, as DNA: TGCGCCAGCAGCCAAGATGAGATGGTAGCGGGAGCACATGAGCAGTTCTTC. Protein: CASSQDEMVAGAHEQFF. The chain is built from TRBV4-1 and TRBJ2-1, with 9 bases matching TRBD2. The ends lost 0 bases at V and 8 bases at J; junction bases unmatched: 11. Looked up from germline, CDR1 is MGHRA and CDR2 is YSYEKL. There are 17 residues in the CDR3.